The 4 T cell receptor beta chains in this list originate from one sample, sequenced in a study of shared clonotypes between healthy human individuals. Naive CD8 cells, CD45RO-negative and positively selected for CCR7, excluded terminally differentiated effector memory CD45RA+ cells. Only in-frame clones appear in the TCRdb table, and some are missing; sequencing was by immunoSEQ multiplex PCR. This sample carries millions of clones, about 95% of them seen once, and the ten largest clones take 1.1%. Source material: naive CD8+ T cells sorted from blood. These receptors came from a man aged 18 to 30 in good health.

The chain is built from TRBV25-1 and TRBJ2-5; D not resolved. Germline CDR1 reads MGHDK; CDR2 reads SYGVNS. The CDR3 consists of 13 residues. V shed 5 bases and J shed 5 bases, with 12 bases lying between them. The CDR3 DNA is TGTGCCAGCAGTACTCTTATGCGGGAGACCCAGTACTTC. It codes for CASSTLMRETQYF.

The chain has TRBV27 and TRBJ2-1; TRBD2 might be the D (6 bases). CDR1 is MNHEY and CDR2 is SMNVEV in the germline V gene (reference sequence). This CDR3 spans 18 amino acids. V was pared by 7 bases and J by 0 bases, with 22 bases between. The CDR3 nucleotides read TGTGCCAGCACTCTCGTTGGGGGGTTAGGGATCTCCTACAATGAGCAGTTCTTC. As protein: CASTLVGGLGISYNEQFF.

This clone was observed a few times. This CDR3 is also generated by other DNA sequences in the sample. The chain employs TRBV5-4 and TRBJ1-2; no clear D. V gave up 2 bases and J gave up 3 bases, with 11 bases separating them. This CDR3 comprises 14 residues. Germline V gives CDR1 SGHNT, CDR2 YYREEE (reference sequence). CDR3 protein: CASSFGGRDYGYTF. The DNA of the CDR3 is TGTGCCAGCAGCTTTGGCGGTAGGGACTATGGCTACACCTTC.

The V gene is TRBV6-4, the J gene TRBJ2-3, with 7 nucleotides matching TRBD2. The CDR3 sequence is 15 residues long. V dropped 1 base and J dropped 0; count of bases not matched to a gene: 1. Germline CDR1 is MRHNA and CDR2 is SNTAGT. The CDR3 DNA reads TGTGCCAGCAGTGACTACGGGGGGAGCACAGATACGCAGTATTTT. Protein product: CASSDYGGSTDTQYF.